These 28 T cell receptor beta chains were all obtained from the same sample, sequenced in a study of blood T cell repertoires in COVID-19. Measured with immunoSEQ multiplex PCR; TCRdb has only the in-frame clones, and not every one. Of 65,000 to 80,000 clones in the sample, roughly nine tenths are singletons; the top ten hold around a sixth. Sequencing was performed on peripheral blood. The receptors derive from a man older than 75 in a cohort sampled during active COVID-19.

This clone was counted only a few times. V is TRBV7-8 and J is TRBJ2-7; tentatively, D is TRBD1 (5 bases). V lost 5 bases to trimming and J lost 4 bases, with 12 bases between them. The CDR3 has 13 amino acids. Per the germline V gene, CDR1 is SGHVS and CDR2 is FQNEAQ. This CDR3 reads CASSVQVTYEQYV. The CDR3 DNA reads TGTGCCAGCAGCGTACAGGTAACATACGAGCAGTACGTC.

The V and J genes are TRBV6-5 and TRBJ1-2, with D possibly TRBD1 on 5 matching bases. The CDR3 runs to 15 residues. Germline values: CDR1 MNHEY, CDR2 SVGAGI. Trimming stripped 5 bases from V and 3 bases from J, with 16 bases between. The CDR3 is CASSPARAEDYGYTF. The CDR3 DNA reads TGTGCCAGCAGTCCTGCCAGGGCAGAAGACTATGGCTACACCTTC.

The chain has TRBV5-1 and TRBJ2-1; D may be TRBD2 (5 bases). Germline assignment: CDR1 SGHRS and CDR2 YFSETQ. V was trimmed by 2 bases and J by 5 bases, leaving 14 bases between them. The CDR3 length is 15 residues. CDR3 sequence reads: CASSFRPGVDNEQFF. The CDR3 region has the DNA TGCGCCAGCAGCTTTCGACCCGGGGTCGACAATGAGCAGTTCTTC.

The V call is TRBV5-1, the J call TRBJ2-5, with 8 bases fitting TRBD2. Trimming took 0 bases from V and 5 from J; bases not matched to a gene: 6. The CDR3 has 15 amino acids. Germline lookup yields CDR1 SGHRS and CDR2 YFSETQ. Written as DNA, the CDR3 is TGCGCCAGCAGCTTGGCGGGGGGGCGTCGGGAGACCCAGTACTTC. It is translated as CASSLAGGRRETQYF.

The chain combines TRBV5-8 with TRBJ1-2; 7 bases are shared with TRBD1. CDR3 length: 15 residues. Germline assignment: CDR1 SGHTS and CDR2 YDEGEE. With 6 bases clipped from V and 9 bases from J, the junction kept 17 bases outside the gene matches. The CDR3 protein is CASTRQGTISGSYTF. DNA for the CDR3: TGTGCCAGCACCAGACAGGGAACAATATCTGGGAGCTACACCTTC.

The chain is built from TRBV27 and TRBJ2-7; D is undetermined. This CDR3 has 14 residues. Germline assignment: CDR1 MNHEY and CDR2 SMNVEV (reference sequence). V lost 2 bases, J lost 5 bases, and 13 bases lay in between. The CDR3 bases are TGTGCCAGCAGTTTAAATATTCAGTTCAACGAGCAGTACTTC. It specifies CASSLNIQFNEQYF.

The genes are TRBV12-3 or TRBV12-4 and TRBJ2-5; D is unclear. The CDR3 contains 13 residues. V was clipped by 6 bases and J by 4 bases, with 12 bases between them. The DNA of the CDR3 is TGTGCCAGCAGGCCTCCTATGCGAGAGACCCAGTACTTC. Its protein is CASRPPMRETQYF.

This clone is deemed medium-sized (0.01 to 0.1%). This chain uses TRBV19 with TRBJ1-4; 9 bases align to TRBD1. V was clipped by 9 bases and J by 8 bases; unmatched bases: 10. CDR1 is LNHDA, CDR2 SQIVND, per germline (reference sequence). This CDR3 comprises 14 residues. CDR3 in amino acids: CASETDRGREKLFF. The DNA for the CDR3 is TGTGCCAGCGAGACGGACAGGGGACGGGAAAAACTGTTTTTT.

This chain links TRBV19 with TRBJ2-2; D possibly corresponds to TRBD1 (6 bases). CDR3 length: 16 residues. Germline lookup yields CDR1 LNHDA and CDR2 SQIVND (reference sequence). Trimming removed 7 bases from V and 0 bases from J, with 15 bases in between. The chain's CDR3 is CASNGRGLANTGELFF. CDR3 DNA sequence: TGTGCCAGTAACGGCAGGGGCCTAGCGAACACCGGGGAGCTGTTTTTT.

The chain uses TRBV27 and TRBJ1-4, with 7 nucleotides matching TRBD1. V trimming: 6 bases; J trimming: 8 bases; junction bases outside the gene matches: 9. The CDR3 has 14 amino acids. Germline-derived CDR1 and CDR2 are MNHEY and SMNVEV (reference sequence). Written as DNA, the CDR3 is TGTGCCAGCAGCCGTGACAGGGCGGGCGAAAAACTGTTTTTT. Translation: CASSRDRAGEKLFF.

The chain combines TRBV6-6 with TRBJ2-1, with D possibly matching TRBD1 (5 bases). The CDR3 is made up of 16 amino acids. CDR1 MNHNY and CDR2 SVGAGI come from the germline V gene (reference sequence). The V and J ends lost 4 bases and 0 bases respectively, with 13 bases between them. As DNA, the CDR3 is TGTGCCAGCAGTTGGGTGACAGAAAGCTCCTACAATGAGCAGTTCTTC. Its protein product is CASSWVTESSYNEQFF.

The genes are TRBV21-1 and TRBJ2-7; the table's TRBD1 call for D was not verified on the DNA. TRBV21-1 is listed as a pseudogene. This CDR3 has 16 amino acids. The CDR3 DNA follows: TGTGCCAGCAGCAAAGAGGGACAGGGTTCAACCTACGAGCAGTACTTC. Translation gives CASSKEGQGSTYEQYF.

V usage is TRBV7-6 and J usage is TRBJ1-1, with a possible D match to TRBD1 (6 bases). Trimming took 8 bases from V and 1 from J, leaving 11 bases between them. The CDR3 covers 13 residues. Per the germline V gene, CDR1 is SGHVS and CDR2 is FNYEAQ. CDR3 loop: CASADRPNTEAFF. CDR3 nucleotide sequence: TGTGCCAGCGCCGACAGGCCGAACACTGAAGCTTTCTTT.

This CDR3 reads CATSEASGSGLDTQYF. The DNA of the CDR3 is TGTGCCACCAGTGAGGCCAGCGGGTCCGGCTTAGATACGCAGTATTTT. The chain links TRBV24-1 to TRBJ2-3; maybe TRBD2 (6 bases). The CDR3 consists of 16 residues. Germline CDR1 reads KGHDR; CDR2 reads SFDVKD. Trimming cost V 4 bases and J 5 bases, with 18 bases left between them.

CDR3 DNA sequence: TGTGCCAGCAGGGAGGGACAGAACTATGGCTACACCTTC. Amino acids: CASREGQNYGYTF. V is TRBV5-4 and J is TRBJ1-2, with 7 positions matching TRBD1. Trimming removed 5 bases from V and 2 bases from J; junction bases left unmatched: 3. Germline lookup yields CDR1 SGHNT and CDR2 YYREEE (reference sequence). The CDR3 loop spans 13 amino acids.

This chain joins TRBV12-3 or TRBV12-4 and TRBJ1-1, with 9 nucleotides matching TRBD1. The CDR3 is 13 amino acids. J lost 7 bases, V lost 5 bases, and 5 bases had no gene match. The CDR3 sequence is CASSGQGMSEAFF. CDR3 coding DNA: TGTGCCAGCAGTGGACAGGGGATGAGTGAAGCTTTCTTT.

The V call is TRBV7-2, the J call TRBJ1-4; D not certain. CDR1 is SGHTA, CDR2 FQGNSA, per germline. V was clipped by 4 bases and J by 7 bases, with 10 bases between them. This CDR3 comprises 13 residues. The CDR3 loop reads CASSWRRSEKLFF. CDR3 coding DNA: TGTGCCAGCAGCTGGCGGCGGAGTGAAAAACTGTTTTTT.

The CDR3, as DNA: TGTGCTAGTGCCCTCAATCCAGGCTATGGCTACACCTTC. It specifies CASALNPGYGYTF. V gene TRBV12-5 combines with J gene TRBJ1-2; unclear D gene. The germline gives CDR1 LGHNT, CDR2 FRNRAP. CDR3 length: 13 residues. V was cut by 7 bases and J by 4 bases, with 13 bases left in between. Full variable domain (remainder filled in from reference TRBV12-5 and TRBJ1-2): DARVTQTPRHKVTEMGQEVTMRCQPILGHNTVFWYRQTMMQGLELLAYFRNRAPLDDSGMPKDRFSAEMPDATLATLKIQPSEPRDSAVYFCASALNPGYGYTFGSGTRLTVV.

As DNA, the CDR3 is TGTGCCAGCAGCCAAGCTGGACAGGGGGCGCGTTCCAAAAACATTCAGTACTTC. Residues: CASSQAGQGARSKNIQYF. The gene calls are TRBV28 and TRBJ2-4; 11 bases agree with TRBD1. CDR1 is MDHEN and CDR2 is SYDVKM in the germline V gene. CDR3 length: 18 amino acids. The V gene end was trimmed by 6 bases and the J gene end by 2 bases; junction bases not matched to a gene: 12.

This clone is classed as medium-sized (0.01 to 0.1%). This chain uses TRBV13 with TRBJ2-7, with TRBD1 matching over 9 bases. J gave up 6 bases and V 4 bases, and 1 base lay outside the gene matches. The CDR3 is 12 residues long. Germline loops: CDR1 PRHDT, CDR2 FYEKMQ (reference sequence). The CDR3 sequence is CASSSDRGEQYF. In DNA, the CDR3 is TGTGCCAGCAGCTCGGACAGGGGCGAGCAGTACTTC.

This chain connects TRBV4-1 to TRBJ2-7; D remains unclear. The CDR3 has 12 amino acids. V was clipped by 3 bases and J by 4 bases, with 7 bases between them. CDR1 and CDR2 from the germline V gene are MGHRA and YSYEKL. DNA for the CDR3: TGCGCCAGCAGCCATAATCAGTACGAGCAGTACTTC. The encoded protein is CASSHNQYEQYF.

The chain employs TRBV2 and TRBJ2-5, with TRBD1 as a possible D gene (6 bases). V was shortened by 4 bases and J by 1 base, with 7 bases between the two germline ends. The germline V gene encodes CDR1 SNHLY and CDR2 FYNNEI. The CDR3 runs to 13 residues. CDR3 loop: CASSVRGQETQYF. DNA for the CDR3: TGTGCCAGCAGTGTCAGGGGCCAAGAGACCCAGTACTTC.

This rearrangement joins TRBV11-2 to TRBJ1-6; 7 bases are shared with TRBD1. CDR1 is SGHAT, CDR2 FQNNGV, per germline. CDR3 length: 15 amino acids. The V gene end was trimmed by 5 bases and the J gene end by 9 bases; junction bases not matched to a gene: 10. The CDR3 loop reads CASSPLARGFSPLHF. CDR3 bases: TGTGCCAGCAGCCCCCTGGCCAGGGGGTTTTCACCCCTCCACTTT.

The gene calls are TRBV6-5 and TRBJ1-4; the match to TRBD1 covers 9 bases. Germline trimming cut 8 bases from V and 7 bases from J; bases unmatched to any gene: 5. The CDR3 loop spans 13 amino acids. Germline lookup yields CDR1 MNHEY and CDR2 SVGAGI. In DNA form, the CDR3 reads TGTGCCAGCCACGGGACAGGGATTGAAAAACTGTTTTTT. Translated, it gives CASHGTGIEKLFF.

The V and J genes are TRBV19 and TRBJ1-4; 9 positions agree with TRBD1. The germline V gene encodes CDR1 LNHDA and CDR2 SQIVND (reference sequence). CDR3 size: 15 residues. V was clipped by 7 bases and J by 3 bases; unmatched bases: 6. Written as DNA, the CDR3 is TGTGCCAGTACGGACAGGGGATCATCTAATGAAAAACTGTTTTTT. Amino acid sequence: CASTDRGSSNEKLFF.

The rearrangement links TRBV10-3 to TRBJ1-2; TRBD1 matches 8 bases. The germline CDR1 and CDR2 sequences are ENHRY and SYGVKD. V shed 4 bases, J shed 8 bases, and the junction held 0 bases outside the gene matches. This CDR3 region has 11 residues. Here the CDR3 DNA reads TGTGCCATCAGTGCAGGGGGCGGCTACACCTTC. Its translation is CAISAGGGYTF.

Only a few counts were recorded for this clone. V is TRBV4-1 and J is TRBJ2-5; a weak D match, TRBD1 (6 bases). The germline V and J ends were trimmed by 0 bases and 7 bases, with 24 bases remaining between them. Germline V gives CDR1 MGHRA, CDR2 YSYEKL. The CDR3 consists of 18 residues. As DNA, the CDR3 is TGCGCCAGCAGCCAAGATTCGTCCGAGTTGTATAAACAGGGGACCCAGTACTTC. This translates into CASSQDSSELYKQGTQYF.

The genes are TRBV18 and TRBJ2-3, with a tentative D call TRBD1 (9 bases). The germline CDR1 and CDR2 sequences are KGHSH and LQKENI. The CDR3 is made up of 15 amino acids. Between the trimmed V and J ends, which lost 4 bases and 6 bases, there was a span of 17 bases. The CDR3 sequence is CASSLAGQGWDTQYF. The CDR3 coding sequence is TGTGCCAGCTCACTAGCGGGACAGGGTTGGGATACGCAGTATTTT.